Below are 14 T cell receptor beta chains sequenced from a single sample in a study of human T cells and chemical hapten exposure. Time point noted: patch test 1, 2 weeks after DPC sensitization. Treatment of the sample: therapeutic diphenylcyclopropenone sensitization with weekly scalp DPC. Each CDR3 protein gets one entry after TCRdb re-called the RACE reads with MiXCR. The sample records some 350,000 distinct CDR3 sequences, 6% to 8.5% being singletons. The source was whole blood, collected in connection with sensitization to the hapten diphenylcyclopropenone (DPC). The receptors come from a woman aged 18-29 years with alopecia areata. Some clones in this sample may be carry-over from other donors' samples.

Only a few counts were recorded for this clonotype. The CDR3 protein is CASSQDRQGAVGYGYTF. Here the CDR3 DNA reads TGTGCCAGCAGCCAAGACAGGCAGGGGGCTGTTGGCTATGGCTACACCTTC. This chain uses TRBV4-2 with TRBJ1-2; 8 positions agree with TRBD1. Looked up from germline, CDR1 is LGHNA and CDR2 is YNFKEQ. The trim removed 0 bases at V and 4 bases at J, leaving 10 bases unmatched. The CDR3 covers 17 residues.

V and J are TRBV7-2 and TRBJ2-3; TRBD2 agrees at 10 bases. The germline V gene has CDR1 SGHTA and CDR2 FQGNSA. V shed 0 bases and J 5 bases; nucleotides not matched to a gene: 8. The CDR3 runs to 17 residues. CDR3 sequence (DNA): TGTGCCAGCAGCTTAGCTCCGGAGCGGGGGGGCCAAGATACGCAGTATTTT. It translates to CASSLAPERGGQDTQYF.

This clonotype has just a few counts. J is TRBJ1-1 and V is TRBV7-9, with 10 bases identical to TRBD1. The germline V gene has CDR1 SEHNR and CDR2 FQNEAQ (reference sequence). The CDR3 spans 15 residues. The V gene end was trimmed by 5 bases and the J gene end by 2 bases; junction bases not matched to a gene: 5. In DNA form, the CDR3 reads TGTGCCAGCAGCCTCCGACAGGGGGCAAACACTGAAGCTTTCTTT. It specifies CASSLRQGANTEAFF. Combining the CDR3 with reference TRBV7-9 and TRBJ1-1 gives the whole variable domain DTGVSQNPRHKITKRGQNVTFRCDPISEHNRLYWYRQTLGQGPEFLTYFQNEAQLEKSRLLSDRFSAERPKGSFSTLEIQRTEQGDSAMYLCASSLRQGANTEAFFGQGTRLTVV.

By its share, this clonotype is medium-sized (0.01 to 0.1%). The chain employs TRBV9 and TRBJ2-5; 7 nucleotides align to TRBD2. V was clipped by 0 bases and J by 1 base; unmatched bases: 3. The germline gives CDR1 SGDLS, CDR2 YYNGEE. This CDR3 spans 15 amino acids. The chain's CDR3 is CASSVGGGPQETQYF. In DNA, the CDR3 is TGTGCCAGCAGCGTAGGGGGAGGGCCCCAAGAGACCCAGTACTTC.

This clonotype has only a few counts. The chain links TRBV6-5 to TRBJ2-6; no definite D call. Trimming stripped 6 bases from V and 4 bases from J, with 10 bases between. The CDR3 sequence is 14 residues long. The germline V gene has CDR1 MNHEY and CDR2 SVGAGI. Written as DNA, the CDR3 is TGTGCCAGCAGGTCCGCTAGAGGGGCCAACGTCCTGACTTTC. It codes for CASRSARGANVLTF.

This clonotype was observed a few times. The chain is built from TRBV6-4 and TRBJ2-3; D is unclear. Germline CDR1 is MRHNA and CDR2 is SNTAGT. V lost 5 bases to trimming and J lost 5 bases, with 17 bases between them. The CDR3 extends over 15 amino acids. The CDR3 DNA sequence: TGTGCCAGCAGTTCCTCCGTTGGGGAAAAAGATACGCAGTATTTT. Its protein is CASSSSVGEKDTQYF.

This clonotype was seen repeatedly, ten times or more. The V call is TRBV18, the J call TRBJ2-7; either TRBD1 or TRBD2 may fit D (5 bases each). Trimming pared 2 bases from V and 4 bases from J, leaving 18 bases between. The CDR3 spans 16 residues. The germline V gene has CDR1 KGHSH and CDR2 LQKENI. CDR3 region: CASSPSGAGERYEQYF. The CDR3 region has the DNA TGTGCCAGCTCACCATCCGGGGCAGGCGAAAGATACGAGCAGTACTTC. The full variable domain, in which reference TRBV18 and TRBJ2-7 provide the parts outside the CDR3, is NAGVMQNPRHLVRRRGQEARLRCSPMKGHSHVYWYRQLPEEGLKFMVYLQKENIIDESGMPKERFSAEFPKEGPSILRIQQVVRGDSAAYFCASSPSGAGERYEQYFGPGTRLTVT.

This clonotype was detected a few times. V is TRBV4-2 and J is TRBJ2-7; D may correspond to TRBD1 or TRBD2 (5 bases each). The V gene lost 6 bases and the J gene lost 7 bases, with 13 bases spanning the gap. CDR1 is LGHNA and CDR2 is YNFKEQ in the germline V gene. The CDR3 totals 12 residues. The CDR3 DNA reads as TGTGCCAGCAGTCCCGGGGCCGGAGAGCAGTACTTC. Translated, it gives CASSPGAGEQYF.

The chain employs TRBV11-2 and TRBJ2-5; D may be TRBD2 (5 bases). The germline V and J ends were trimmed by 4 bases and 5 bases, with 14 bases remaining between them. Germline CDR1 SGHAT, CDR2 FQNNGV. The CDR3 runs 14 residues. The CDR3 is CASSSNLALETQYF. CDR3 bases: TGTGCCAGCAGCTCCAACCTAGCACTGGAGACCCAGTACTTC.

Regarding this clonotype: Its ends do not fully match the called genes, so a read error is possible. CDR3 bases: TGCAGTGCTAGGGGTCAGGGCAATTCACCCCCCCACTTT. It is translated as CSARGQGNSPPHF. This chain links TRBV20-1 with TRBJ1-6; possibly TRBD1 for D (5 bases). This CDR3 region has 13 residues. Germline lookup yields CDR1 DFQATT and CDR2 SNEGSKA (reference sequence).

This chain uses TRBV27 with TRBJ2-3; D may be TRBD1 (6 bases). Germline V gene lookup returns CDR1 MNHEY and CDR2 SMNVEV (reference sequence). The V gene lost 7 bases and the J gene lost 1 base, with 27 bases spanning the gap. This CDR3 spans 19 amino acids. The CDR3 sequence: CASTREERQALLGTDTQYF. The CDR3 DNA reads as TGTGCCAGCACCCGAGAGGAGCGACAGGCGCTATTGGGCACAGATACGCAGTATTTT.

The table lists this clonotype with many counts. J is TRBJ2-3 and V is TRBV28; 10 bases line up with TRBD2. Germline V gene data show CDR1 as MDHEN and CDR2 as SYDVKM. V lost 11 bases to trimming and J lost 0 bases; unmatched junction nucleotides: 17. The CDR3 is 18 amino acids. The CDR3 protein is CADLLAGLQLTSTDTQYF. CDR3 DNA: TGTGCCGATTTACTAGCGGGGTTACAGTTAACTAGCACAGATACGCAGTATTTT.

This clonotype turned up a few times. The J gene is TRBJ1-6, the V gene TRBV9; D gene ambiguous. Germline lookup yields CDR1 SGDLS and CDR2 YYNGEE. This CDR3 has 15 amino acids. V lost 3 bases and J 10 bases, leaving 17 bases between the germline ends. CDR3 sequence: CASSARTDRKSPLHF. The CDR3 DNA reads as TGTGCCAGCAGCGCGAGGACGGATCGCAAATCACCCCTCCACTTT.

This clonotype was observed a handful of times. This chain's CDR3 is CSVAGTGASRFHEQYF. The CDR3 coding sequence is TGCAGCGTTGCTGGGACAGGGGCCAGCAGATTCCACGAGCAGTACTTC. The chain joins TRBV29-1 to TRBJ2-7; 10 nucleotides match TRBD1. Trimming took 4 bases from V and 5 from J; bases not matched to a gene: 14. The germline V gene encodes CDR1 SQVTM and CDR2 ANQGSEA. The length of the CDR3 is 16 residues.